The entry below describes one TCR beta chain. Its antigen is as yet unknown. These data come from a study of cytomegalovirus exposure and HLA in healthy donors. Study results and limitations: The study listed around 150 cytomegalovirus-associated TCR beta chains.

The PCR ran on 60 Vbeta and 13 Jbeta primers. TCRdb's table, derived via immunoSEQ multiplex PCR, lists solely in-frame clones and lacks some. The sample shows roughly 100,000 clones, over 70% of them seen only once. This CDR3 comprises 15 residues. V lost 3 bases, J lost 7 bases, and 7 bases stayed unmatched. Germline V gene sequence: CDR1 MNHNS, CDR2 SASEGT. The source is a boy between 10 and 17 years old in good health and CMV-seronegative. The chain employs TRBV6-1 and TRBJ1-5, with 9 bases fitting TRBD1. Sequencing input: PBMCs. The CDR3 DNA reads TGTGCCAGCAGTGAGGGGACAGGGAACCTCCAGCCCCAGCATTTT. This gives the protein CASSEGTGNLQPQHF.